What follows are 32 T cell receptor beta chains derived from one specimen sequenced in a study of identical twins. TCRdb reprocessed the 5' RACE reads with MiXCR, giving one entry per CDR3 protein. Of fewer than 250,000 distinct CDR3 sequences listed, 6% to 9% are singletons. These data are also associated with another study on yellow fever vaccine responses in identical twins.

Sequencing was performed on memory (CD45RO+) T cells sorted from blood. These receptors came from a woman aged 18-35 years in good health.

The V and J genes are TRBV3-1 and TRBJ2-1, with D possibly being TRBD2 (7 bases). Trimming stripped 0 bases from V and 0 bases from J, with 12 bases between. The CDR3 extends over 17 amino acids. Germline-derived CDR1 and CDR2 are LGHDT and YNNKEL (reference sequence). As DNA, the CDR3 is TGTGCCAGCAGCCAAGATGACGGGGGGCCCTCCTACAATGAGCAGTTCTTC. Its protein is CASSQDDGGPSYNEQFF.

This clonotype was recorded once. The CDR3 reads CASSLGMYNEQFF. The CDR3 DNA reads as TGTGCCAGCAGCTTAGGGATGTACAATGAGCAGTTCTTC. The chain links TRBV7-2 to TRBJ2-1; unclear D gene. The CDR3 totals 13 residues. The germline CDR1 and CDR2 sequences are SGHTA and FQGNSA. Trimming took 1 base from V and 4 from J, leaving 5 bases between them.

This clonotype was observed at least ten times. The V gene is TRBV5-8, the J gene TRBJ2-3; no clear D. The V end was cut by 2 bases, the J end by 1 base, with 5 bases between. The length of the CDR3 is 13 residues. Germline V gives CDR1 SGHTS, CDR2 YDEGEE. The CDR3 is CASSLHRTDTQYF. Here the CDR3 DNA reads TGTGCCAGCAGCTTACACCGCACAGATACGCAGTATTTT.

This clonotype was counted only a few times. The CDR3 here is CASIRAPSGNEQFF. As DNA, the CDR3 is TGTGCCAGCATCCGGGCCCCTTCCGGGAATGAGCAGTTCTTC. The genes are TRBV2 and TRBJ2-1; D remains unclear. CDR3 length: 14 residues. V was clipped by 7 bases and J by 7 bases, with 17 bases between them. CDR1 is SNHLY and CDR2 is FYNNEI in the germline V gene.

This clonotype was counted only a few times. The chain links TRBV5-1 to TRBJ2-5; D remains unclear. CDR1 and CDR2 from the germline V gene are SGHRS and YFSETQ. V lost 0 bases and J lost 1, with 10 bases in between. The CDR3 totals 15 residues. The CDR3 region is CASSLEVGPQETQYF. CDR3 coding DNA: TGCGCCAGCAGCTTGGAGGTCGGCCCCCAAGAGACCCAGTACTTC.

The gene calls are TRBV5-1 and TRBJ2-1; 10 positions match TRBD1. Trimming took 5 bases from V and 9 from J; bases not matched to a gene: 11. The CDR3 is 15 amino acids. The germline gives CDR1 SGHRS, CDR2 YFSETQ. In DNA, the CDR3 is TGCGCCAGCAGAGTGGACAGGGGGGCTCGGCTTGAGCAGTTCTTC. Its protein product is CASRVDRGARLEQFF. Looking up the rest from reference TRBV5-1 and TRBJ2-1 gives the full variable domain: KAGVTQTPRYLIKTRGQQVTLSCSPISGHRSVSWYQQTPGQGLQFLFEYFSETQRNKGNFPGRFSGRQFSNSRSEMNVSTLELGDSALYLCASRVDRGARLEQFFGPGTRLTVL.

This clonotype was observed at least ten times. This sequence joins TRBV7-2 and TRBJ2-1; 11 bases agree with TRBD2. The germline V gene has CDR1 SGHTA and CDR2 FQGNSA. CDR3 size: 17 residues. Unmatched junction bases numbered 10, after V lost 5 bases and J lost 4 bases. Here the CDR3 reads CASSPDTLAGGYNEQFF. The CDR3 DNA follows: TGTGCCAGCAGCCCGGATACTTTAGCGGGAGGGTACAATGAGCAGTTCTTC.

This clonotype was detected many times. J is TRBJ2-1 and V is TRBV27; unclear D gene. V was clipped by 10 bases and J by 3 bases, with 16 bases between them. This CDR3 has 14 residues. The germline gives CDR1 MNHEY, CDR2 SMNVEV (reference sequence). CDR3: CATSRADLYNEQFF. Here the CDR3 DNA reads TGTGCCACCTCAAGGGCAGACCTCTACAATGAGCAGTTCTTC.

There are many counts of this clonotype. The V gene is TRBV7-9, the J gene TRBJ2-1, with D perhaps matching TRBD2 (6 bases). The CDR3 has 16 residues. V was shortened by 4 bases and J by 8 bases, with 21 bases between the two germline ends. Looked up from germline, CDR1 is SEHNR and CDR2 is FQNEAQ (reference sequence). DNA of the CDR3: TGTGCCAGCAGCTCCCCCCGAGGGGCGGGATCAGATGAGCAGTTCTTC. Translation: CASSSPRGAGSDEQFF.

The J gene is TRBJ1-2, the V gene TRBV12-3 or TRBV12-4, with D possibly TRBD1 on 6 matching bases. The CDR3 spans 12 residues. Trimming cost V 2 bases and J 9 bases, with 10 bases left between them. CDR3: CASSLWGRSYTF. The CDR3 DNA follows: TGTGCCAGCAGTTTATGGGGGCGCAGCTACACCTTC.

This clonotype was detected a few times. The chain uses TRBV2 and TRBJ1-1, with D uncertain. Germline assignment: CDR1 SNHLY and CDR2 FYNNEI. The CDR3 extends over 12 amino acids. V lost 5 bases, J lost 5 bases, and 9 bases lay in between. CDR3 DNA: TGTGCCAGCAGTTCCGACAAAACTGAAGCTTTCTTT. This gives the protein CASSSDKTEAFF. The full variable domain, completed using reference TRBV2 and TRBJ1-1, is EPEVTQTPSHQVTQMGQEVILRCVPISNHLYFYWYRQILGQKVEFLVSFYNNEISEKSEIFDDQFSVERPDGSNFTLKIRSTKLEDSAMYFCASSSDKTEAFFGQGTRLTVV.

The rearrangement links TRBV5-1 to TRBJ1-4, with D unresolved. V gave up 4 bases and J gave up 2 bases, with 12 bases separating them. CDR1 is SGHRS and CDR2 is YFSETQ in the germline V gene. The CDR3 has 15 amino acids. Written as DNA, the CDR3 is TGCGCCAGCAGCGTAGGGAGTAGTACTAATGAAAAACTGTTTTTT. Encoded protein: CASSVGSSTNEKLFF.

This CDR3 is CSATERGALRNEQFF. The CDR3 DNA is TGCAGTGCTACGGAGCGGGGGGCCCTTCGGAATGAGCAGTTCTTC. The V gene is TRBV20-1, the J gene TRBJ2-1; 9 bases agree with TRBD2. The CDR3 is 15 residues long. Germline loops: CDR1 DFQATT, CDR2 SNEGSKA (reference sequence). V lost 4 bases, J lost 7 bases, and 11 bases stayed unmatched.

V is TRBV12-3 or TRBV12-4 and J is TRBJ2-5; maybe TRBD2 (6 bases). Trimming shortened V by 6 bases and J by 5 bases, and 10 bases separated the two germline ends. The CDR3 has 12 amino acids. The CDR3 is CASSRGDETQYF. As DNA, the CDR3 is TGTGCCAGCAGCCGCGGGGACGAGACCCAGTACTTC.

The rearrangement uses TRBV15 and TRBJ2-1, with 11 bases identical to TRBD2. The CDR3 extends over 15 amino acids. Germline CDR1 is LNHNV and CDR2 is YYDKDF (reference sequence). V dropped 1 base and J dropped 9; count of bases not matched to a gene: 5. CDR3 coding DNA: TGTGCCACCAGCAGAGCCACTAGCGGGGGAGGTGAGCAGTTCTTC. Encoded protein: CATSRATSGGGEQFF.

A few counts support this clonotype. The chain combines TRBV5-1 with TRBJ1-2; 7 positions match TRBD1. CDR3 length: 13 residues. J was trimmed by 4 bases and V by 3 bases; bases with no gene match: 3. Germline CDR1 SGHRS, CDR2 YFSETQ. CDR3 residues: CASSWDSSYGYTF. For the CDR3, the DNA is TGCGCCAGCAGCTGGGACAGTTCCTATGGCTACACCTTC.

This clonotype was seen ten or more times. V usage is TRBV20-1 and J usage is TRBJ2-5; 11 nucleotides match TRBD2. The V gene end was trimmed by 6 bases and the J gene end by 5 bases; junction bases not matched to a gene: 11. CDR3 length: 15 residues. Germline lookup yields CDR1 DFQATT and CDR2 SNEGSKA (reference sequence). CDR3 residues: CSAQTSGTRGETQYF. The CDR3 bases are TGCAGTGCGCAGACTAGCGGGACTCGCGGGGAGACCCAGTACTTC.

This clonotype was observed at least ten times. This sequence joins TRBV12-3 or TRBV12-4 and TRBJ2-4; 8 bases agree with TRBD1. There are 14 residues in the CDR3. Losses at the gene ends were 7 bases for V and 5 bases for J; bases not matched to a gene: 7. The CDR3 region has the DNA TGTGCCAGCATGGACAGGGCTATGGAAAACATTCAGTACTTC. This sequence encodes CASMDRAMENIQYF.

This clonotype appeared many times. This chain uses TRBV20-1 with TRBJ1-1; D ambiguous. Trimming left V 1 base short and J 2 bases short, with 11 bases between. The CDR3 loop spans 14 amino acids. From germline, CDR1 is DFQATT and CDR2 SNEGSKA (reference sequence). The CDR3 protein is CSARVMGSNTEAFF. The CDR3, as DNA: TGCAGTGCTAGAGTTATGGGCAGCAACACTGAAGCTTTCTTT.

The rearrangement uses TRBV9 and TRBJ2-7, with 9 bases aligning to TRBD1. The V gene end was trimmed by 0 bases and the J gene end by 0 bases; junction bases not matched to a gene: 1. The CDR3 has 15 residues. Per the germline V gene, CDR1 is SGDLS and CDR2 is YYNGEE. This CDR3 is CASSVETGGSYEQYF. The CDR3 DNA follows: TGTGCCAGCAGCGTAGAGACAGGGGGCTCCTACGAGCAGTACTTC.

This clonotype was counted at least ten times. The chain couples TRBV3-1 to TRBJ2-5, with 12 bases fitting TRBD2. There are 16 residues in the CDR3. Per the germline V gene, CDR1 is LGHDT and CDR2 is YNNKEL (reference sequence). V shed 3 bases and J 1 base; nucleotides not matched to a gene: 3. The CDR3 sequence: CASSQSTSGGQETQYF. The CDR3 DNA is TGTGCCAGCAGCCAGTCGACTAGCGGGGGCCAAGAGACCCAGTACTTC.

This chain uses TRBV3-1 with TRBJ2-1; D not resolved. Trimming stripped 1 base from V and 8 bases from J, with 12 bases between. The CDR3 is made up of 14 amino acids. Germline V CDR1 and CDR2: LGHDT, YNNKEL (reference sequence). The chain's CDR3 is CASSQVGKGHEQFF. Written as DNA, the CDR3 is TGTGCCAGCAGCCAAGTCGGAAAGGGCCATGAGCAGTTCTTC.

A remark on this clonotype: A much larger clone lies a single base off, so this may be a read error. The chain links TRBV27 to TRBJ2-7; 7 bases agree with TRBD2. This CDR3 contains 15 residues. Germline V gene sequence: CDR1 MNHEY, CDR2 SMNVEV (reference sequence). Here the CDR3 reads CASSSSGDNSDEQDF. CDR3 DNA sequence: TGTGCCAGCAGTTCTAGCGGTGATAACTCCGACGAGCAGGACTTC.

This clonotype was seen more than once but under ten times. The V call is TRBV30, the J call TRBJ2-2; D may match TRBD1 or TRBD2 (6 bases each). Trimming shortened V by 0 bases and J by 6 bases, and 14 bases separated the two germline ends. Per germline, CDR1 GTSNPN and CDR2 SVGIG (reference sequence). This CDR3 spans 15 amino acids. CDR3 nucleotide sequence: TGTGCCTGGAGTGTACGGAGGGGGTTTTCCGGGGAGCTGTTTTTT. It codes for CAWSVRRGFSGELFF.

In this sample, this clonotype turned up a few times. V and J are TRBV20-1 and TRBJ1-2; 11 bases are shared with TRBD1. The V and J ends lost 3 bases and 6 bases, in that order; junction bases with no gene match: 6. Per germline, CDR1 DFQATT and CDR2 SNEGSKA (reference sequence). This CDR3 has 14 amino acids. CDR3 nucleotides: TGCAGTGCTAGGATCGGACAGGGGGCGGATGGCTACACCTTC. Encoded protein: CSARIGQGADGYTF.

This clonotype was seen at least ten times. This chain joins TRBV29-1 and TRBJ1-1; D is possibly TRBD1 (5 bases). Trimming took 5 bases from V and 5 from J, leaving 9 bases between them. Germline values: CDR1 SQVTM, CDR2 ANQGSEA. This CDR3 comprises 11 residues. For the CDR3, the DNA is TGCAGCGTTTCCAGGGTAACTGAAGCTTTCTTT. Translating gives CSVSRVTEAFF.

The sample holds a few counts of this clonotype. The V and J genes are TRBV12-3 or TRBV12-4 and TRBJ2-1; the match to TRBD2 covers 11 bases. With 5 bases clipped from V and 5 bases from J, the junction kept 5 bases outside the gene matches. The length of the CDR3 is 15 residues. The CDR3 loop is CASSPRGLADNEQFF. CDR3 DNA: TGTGCCAGCAGTCCACGGGGACTAGCGGACAATGAGCAGTTCTTC.

The chain has TRBV5-4 and TRBJ2-2; D is undetermined. The CDR3 loop spans 14 amino acids. Germline V gene sequence: CDR1 SGHNT, CDR2 YYREEE (reference sequence). Between the trimmed V and J ends, which lost 4 bases and 6 bases, there was a span of 13 bases. The CDR3 protein is CASSISTRPGELFF. The CDR3 region has the DNA TGTGCCAGCAGCATTTCGACCAGGCCCGGGGAGCTGTTTTTT.

This clonotype was seen many times. The genes are TRBV6-6 and TRBJ1-1; D is undetermined. The CDR3 has 12 residues. The germline CDR1 and CDR2 sequences are MNHNY and SVGAGI (reference sequence). The V gene lost 8 bases and the J gene lost 6 bases, with 13 bases spanning the gap. CDR3 bases: TGTGCCAGCGGCCAATTTTCCGCTGAAGCTTTCTTT. This gives the protein CASGQFSAEAFF.

Note on this clonotype: Germline is not matched at one junction end, which may reflect a read error. In DNA, the CDR3 is TGTGCCAGCAGTGAAGCTCGCCTAGCGGGAGTCTTC. This codes for CASSEARLAGVF. This rearrangement joins TRBV2 to TRBJ2-5, with TRBD2 identical over 10 bases. The CDR3 spans 12 residues. Germline V CDR1 and CDR2: SNHLY, FYNNEI.

CDR3 amino acids: CASSLAGRTDTQYF. The DNA of the CDR3 is TGTGCCAGCAGCTTAGCCGGACGCACAGATACGCAGTATTTT. The genes are TRBV7-2 and TRBJ2-3; no definite D call. The CDR3 length is 14 residues. Germline lookup yields CDR1 SGHTA and CDR2 FQGNSA. V was shortened by 0 bases and J by 1 base, with 5 bases between the two germline ends.

In this sample, this clonotype turned up many times. CDR3 amino acids: CASGRPAGEQFF. CDR3 nucleotide sequence: TGTGCCAGCGGCCGTCCGGCGGGTGAGCAGTTCTTC. This chain links TRBV12-3 or TRBV12-4 with TRBJ2-1, with a tentative D call TRBD2 (5 bases). The CDR3 has 12 residues. Trimming left V 8 bases short and J 9 bases short, with 14 bases between.